This entry concerns a single T cell receptor (beta chain). Antigen specificity is unknown. Other DNA sequences in this sample translate to the same CDR3. Sequencing used immunoSEQ multiplex PCR; TCRdb keeps in-frame clones, though not all of them. The repertoire holds approximately 83,000 clones, with approximately 91% as singletons. The data were obtained in a study of T cells in localized non-small cell lung cancer. General study points: A median of 57 of the top 100 tumor clones appeared in adjacent lung, which was paired and uninvolved. The study sequenced only one region of the tumor. As a result, intratumor heterogeneity could not be excluded and remains possible. Longer overall survival associated with higher blood T cell density; shorter survival with higher adjacent-lung clonality. Of the tissues analyzed, uninvolved adjacent lung showed maximal T cell clonality, greater than tumor.

Between the trimmed V and J ends, which lost 8 bases and 0 bases, there was a span of 11 bases. The CDR3 contains 14 residues. The germline CDR1 and CDR2 sequences are MNHNS and SASEGT. The V and J genes are TRBV6-1 and TRBJ1-5; D gene ambiguous. Material: PBMCs, obtained before any cancer treatment. The clonotype was recovered from a woman aged 40-69 years with stage II squamous cell lung carcinoma. The CDR3 DNA reads as TGTGCCAGCTCGGACGGCTATAGCAATCAGCCCCAGCATTTT. It translates to CASSDGYSNQPQHF.